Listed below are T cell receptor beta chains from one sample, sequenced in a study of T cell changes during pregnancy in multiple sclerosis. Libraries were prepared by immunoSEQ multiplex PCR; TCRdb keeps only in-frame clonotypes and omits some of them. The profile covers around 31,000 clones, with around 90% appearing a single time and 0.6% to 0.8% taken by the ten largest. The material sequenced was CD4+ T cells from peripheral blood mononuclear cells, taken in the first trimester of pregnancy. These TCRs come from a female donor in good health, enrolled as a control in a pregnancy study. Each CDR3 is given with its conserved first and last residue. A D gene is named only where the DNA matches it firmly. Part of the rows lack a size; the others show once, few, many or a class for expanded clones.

CDR3aa: CASSHREGGYTF; CDR3nt: TGTGCCAGCAGCCATAGGGAGGGCGGCTACACCTTC; abundance: once; v_gene: TRBV7-8; j_gene: TRBJ1-2; d_gene: NA; len: 12
CDR3aa: CASSGAGLGTEAFF; CDR3nt: TGTGCCAGCAGCGGTGCGGGTCTGGGCACTGAAGCTTTCTTT; abundance: NA; v_gene: TRBV7-2; j_gene: TRBJ1-1; d_gene: NA; len: 14
CDR3aa: CASRIQGREQYF; CDR3nt: TGTGCCAGCAGGATACAGGGGCGCGAGCAGTACTTC; abundance: NA; v_gene: TRBV6-6; j_gene: TRBJ2-7; d_gene: TRBD1; len: 12
CDR3aa: CASSLVGLSGNTIYF; CDR3nt: TGTGCCAGCAGCTTAGTTGGCCTCTCTGGAAACACCATATATTTT; abundance: NA; v_gene: TRBV7-2; j_gene: TRBJ1-3; d_gene: NA; len: 15
CDR3aa: CASSQVDMGLSSPLHF; CDR3nt: TGCGCCAGCAGCCAAGTGGACATGGGGCTCAGTTCACCCCTCCACTTT; abundance: NA; v_gene: TRBV4-1; j_gene: TRBJ1-6; d_gene: NA; len: 16
CDR3aa: CASSLGSGGNNEQFF; CDR3nt: TGTGCCAGCAGCTTGGGTAGCGGGGGGAACAATGAGCAGTTCTTC; abundance: NA; v_gene: TRBV5-4; j_gene: TRBJ2-1; d_gene: TRBD2; len: 15
CDR3aa: CASSRQGAGNSPLHF; CDR3nt: TGTGCCAGCAGCCGACAGGGGGCGGGGAATTCACCCCTCCACTTT; abundance: NA; v_gene: TRBV5-4; j_gene: TRBJ1-6; d_gene: TRBD1; len: 15
CDR3aa: CAWSLQSGGTEAFF; CDR3nt: TGTGCCTGGAGTTTACAATCAGGGGGCACTGAAGCTTTCTTT; abundance: NA; v_gene: TRBV30; j_gene: TRBJ1-1; d_gene: TRBD1; len: 14
CDR3aa: CASSTLQIGYTF; CDR3nt: TGTGCCAGTAGTACCCTACAGATAGGCTACACCTTC; abundance: NA; v_gene: TRBV19; j_gene: TRBJ1-2; d_gene: NA; len: 12
CDR3aa: CATSRDILAGGLSTDTQYF; CDR3nt: TGTGCCACCAGCAGAGATATCCTAGCGGGGGGCCTTAGCACAGATACGCAGTATTTT; abundance: NA; v_gene: TRBV15; j_gene: TRBJ2-3; d_gene: TRBD2; len: 19
CDR3aa: CASSIGVQTGKETQYF; CDR3nt: TGTGCCAGTAGTATTGGGGTTCAGACAGGGAAAGAGACCCAGTACTTC; abundance: NA; v_gene: TRBV19; j_gene: TRBJ2-5; d_gene: TRBD1; len: 16
CDR3aa: CASSLLAGVGNEQFF; CDR3nt: TGTGCCAGCAGCTTACTAGCGGGTGTGGGCAATGAGCAGTTCTTC; abundance: NA; v_gene: TRBV7-2; j_gene: TRBJ2-1; d_gene: TRBD2; len: 15
CDR3aa: CAWTPGRNEQFF; CDR3nt: TGTGCCTGGACCCCAGGGCGGAATGAGCAGTTCTTC; abundance: NA; v_gene: TRBV30; j_gene: TRBJ2-1; d_gene: NA; len: 12
CDR3aa: CASSRTRRMMNTEAFF; CDR3nt: TGTGCCAGCAGCCGGACTAGACGGATGATGAACACTGAAGCTTTCTTT; abundance: NA; v_gene: TRBV11-2; j_gene: TRBJ1-1; d_gene: NA; len: 16
CDR3aa: CASSYSSTGGGEKLFF; CDR3nt: TGTGCCAGCAGTTACTCGTCGACAGGGGGGGGAGAAAAACTGTTTTTT; abundance: once; v_gene: TRBV6-5; j_gene: TRBJ1-4; d_gene: TRBD1; len: 16
CDR3aa: CASSSGTGRSGAFF; CDR3nt: TGCGCCAGCAGCTCCGGGACAGGGAGGAGTGGAGCTTTCTTT; abundance: NA; v_gene: TRBV5-1; j_gene: TRBJ1-1; d_gene: TRBD1; len: 14
CDR3aa: CAINPGVNTEAFF; CDR3nt: TGTGCCATCAACCCAGGGGTGAACACTGAAGCTTTCTTT; abundance: NA; v_gene: TRBV10-3; j_gene: TRBJ1-1; d_gene: NA; len: 13
CDR3aa: CASSQDGDYGYTF; CDR3nt: TGCGCCAGCAGCCAAGACGGGGATTATGGCTACACCTTC; abundance: NA; v_gene: TRBV4-1; j_gene: TRBJ1-2; d_gene: NA; len: 13
CDR3aa: CASSVSSGGPDTQYF; CDR3nt: TGTGCCAGCAGCGTTTCTAGCGGGGGACCAGATACGCAGTATTTT; abundance: NA; v_gene: TRBV9; j_gene: TRBJ2-3; d_gene: TRBD2; len: 15
CDR3aa: CASSQERINEKLFF; CDR3nt: TGTGCCAGCAGCCAAGAGCGTATAAATGAAAAACTGTTTTTT; abundance: NA; v_gene: TRBV14; j_gene: TRBJ1-4; d_gene: NA; len: 14
CDR3aa: CASSQDFSSGEGETQYF; CDR3nt: TGTGCCAGCAGCCAAGATTTCTCTAGCGGGGAGGGGGAGACCCAGTACTTC; abundance: NA; v_gene: TRBV14; j_gene: TRBJ2-5; d_gene: TRBD2; len: 17
CDR3aa: CASSYTTGGGKLFF; CDR3nt: TGCGCCAGCAGCTATACTACAGGGGGGGGAAAACTGTTTTTT; abundance: NA; v_gene: TRBV5-1; j_gene: TRBJ1-4; d_gene: TRBD1; len: 14
CDR3aa: CASSAPGQYTGELFF; CDR3nt: TGTGCCAGTAGTGCGCCGGGACAGTACACCGGGGAGCTGTTTTTT; abundance: NA; v_gene: TRBV19; j_gene: TRBJ2-2; d_gene: TRBD1; len: 15
CDR3aa: CASSQSPQPNRNSSGNTIYF; CDR3nt: TGCGCCAGCAGTCAATCACCCCAGCCCAACAGAAATAGCTCTGGAAACACCATATATTTT; abundance: NA; v_gene: TRBV23-1; j_gene: TRBJ1-3; d_gene: NA; len: 20
CDR3aa: CASSSGTGGFEQYF; CDR3nt: TGTGCCAGCAGTTCTGGGACAGGAGGGTTCGAGCAGTACTTC; abundance: NA; v_gene: TRBV2; j_gene: TRBJ2-7; d_gene: TRBD1; len: 14
CDR3aa: CASSQVGSANEQFF; CDR3nt: TGCGCCAGCAGCCAAGTCGGTAGCGCGAATGAGCAGTTCTTC; abundance: once; v_gene: TRBV4-3; j_gene: TRBJ2-1; d_gene: NA; len: 14
CDR3aa: CASKDRNSGNTIYF; CDR3nt: TGTGCCAGCAAGGACAGGAACTCTGGAAACACCATATATTTT; abundance: NA; v_gene: TRBV5-5; j_gene: TRBJ1-3; d_gene: TRBD1; len: 14
CDR3aa: CASRPDFLKGLNYGYTF; CDR3nt: TGCGCCAGCAGACCAGATTTCTTAAAGGGGCTTAACTATGGCTACACCTTC; abundance: once; v_gene: TRBV5-1; j_gene: TRBJ1-2; d_gene: NA; len: 17